Below are 21 T cell receptor beta chains sequenced from a single sample in a study of blood T cells in healthy people across ages. The second PCR ran roughly 7 to 11 cycles with a sample-barcoded 5' primer and J-beta primers. TCRdb processed the 5' RACE reads anew with MiXCR; each CDR3 protein has one entry. Of roughly 800,000 distinct CDR3 sequences in the sample, roughly 64% are singletons; the top ten hold about 20%. What was sequenced was blood. The receptors shown here come from a young man in good health.

The rearrangement joins TRBV5-1 to TRBJ2-1; 10 bases are shared with TRBD1. V was pared by 4 bases and J by 8 bases, with 6 bases of the junction left unmatched. This CDR3 has 14 residues. Germline V gene data show CDR1 as SGHRS and CDR2 as YFSETQ. The CDR3: CASSRDRGTDEQFF. The CDR3 nucleotides read TGCGCCAGCAGCAGGGACAGGGGCACGGATGAGCAGTTCTTC.

The chain carries TRBV29-1 and TRBJ2-1, with D perhaps matching TRBD1 or TRBD2 (5 bases each). The CDR3 has 14 residues. Germline V gene lookup returns CDR1 SQVTM and CDR2 ANQGSEA. V was clipped by 0 bases and J by 5 bases, with 11 bases between them. The CDR3 loop reads CSVEETGDDNEQFF. Here the CDR3 DNA reads TGCAGCGTTGAAGAAACTGGGGACGACAATGAGCAGTTCTTC.

There are a few counts of this clonotype. The chain employs TRBV25-1 and TRBJ2-4; TRBD2 matches at 8 bases. V lost 2 bases and J lost 2; bases outside the gene matches: 2. The CDR3 covers 15 residues. CDR1 and CDR2 from the germline V gene are MGHDK and SYGVNS. CDR3 nucleotide sequence: TGTGCCAGCAGTGAACCGGGGGGGCCCAAAAACATTCAGTACTTC. The encoded protein is CASSEPGGPKNIQYF.

The V call is TRBV7-9, the J call TRBJ2-1, with a tentative D call TRBD1 (5 bases). Per germline, CDR1 SEHNR and CDR2 FQNEAQ (reference sequence). This CDR3 has 14 residues. V shed 1 base and J shed 6 bases, with 10 bases lying between them. The CDR3 nucleotides read TGTGCCAGCAGCTTAGAGGGGTACCCCAATGAGCAGTTCTTC. Protein product: CASSLEGYPNEQFF. Filled out from reference TRBV7-9 and TRBJ2-1, the complete variable domain reads DTGVSQNPRHKITKRGQNVTFRCDPISEHNRLYWYRQTLGQGPEFLTYFQNEAQLEKSRLLSDRFSAERPKGSFSTLEIQRTEQGDSAMYLCASSLEGYPNEQFFGPGTRLTVL.

This clonotype was observed a few times. V usage is TRBV20-1 and J usage is TRBJ2-7, with D hard to call. The CDR3 sequence is 15 residues long. V lost 0 bases and J 0 bases, leaving 12 bases between the germline ends. Per the germline V gene, CDR1 is DFQATT and CDR2 is SNEGSKA (reference sequence). CDR3 sequence reads: CSARDLGGSSYEQYF. Written as DNA, the CDR3 is TGCAGTGCTAGAGATCTTGGCGGCAGCTCCTACGAGCAGTACTTC.

The gene calls are TRBV7-2 and TRBJ2-5; 12 nucleotides agree with TRBD2. V dropped 8 bases and J dropped 3; count of bases not matched to a gene: 4. CDR1 is SGHTA, CDR2 FQGNSA, per germline. The CDR3 length is 14 residues. The CDR3 sequence: CASSLAGGKETQYF. The CDR3 DNA reads TGTGCCAGCTCACTAGCGGGAGGAAAAGAGACCCAGTACTTC.

V gene TRBV5-1 combines with J gene TRBJ1-1; 7 bases are shared with TRBD1. Trimming removed 5 bases from V and 4 bases from J; junction bases left unmatched: 14. CDR3 length equals 16 residues. The germline V gene has CDR1 SGHRS and CDR2 YFSETQ. The CDR3 coding sequence is TGCGCCAGCAGTCGTTCGAGGACAGGCGTGAGCACTGAAGCTTTCTTT. Translating gives CASSRSRTGVSTEAFF.

There are a few counts of this clonotype. This sequence joins TRBV29-1 and TRBJ2-4; D is undetermined. This CDR3 contains 14 residues. Looked up from germline, CDR1 is SQVTM and CDR2 is ANQGSEA. Trimming removed 3 bases at V and 0 bases at J, with 9 bases between. As DNA, the CDR3 is TGCAGCGTTGAGCCCGGCGGAGCCAAAAACATTCAGTACTTC. It specifies CSVEPGGAKNIQYF. Combining the CDR3 with reference TRBV29-1 and TRBJ2-4 gives the whole variable domain SAVISQKPSRDICQRGTSLTIQCQVDSQVTMMFWYRQQPGQSLTLIATANQGSEATYESGFVIDKFPISRPNLTFSTLTVSNMSPEDSSIYLCSVEPGGAKNIQYFGAGTRLSVL.

The V call is TRBV20-1, the J call TRBJ2-5; D is unclear. The J call may be incorrect, as the DNA end agrees better with TRBJ2-7. CDR1 and CDR2 from the germline V gene are DFQATT and SNEGSKA (reference sequence). CDR3 size: 11 residues. In DNA form, the CDR3 reads TGCAGTGCTCCGGATCCTGCCGAGCAGTACTTC. Its protein product is CSAPDPAEQYF.

The chain couples TRBV25-1 to TRBJ1-6, with TRBD1 identical over 7 bases. This CDR3 spans 14 amino acids. V dropped 8 bases and J dropped 8; count of bases not matched to a gene: 9. Germline CDR1 reads MGHDK; CDR2 reads SYGVNS. The CDR3 nucleotides are TGTGCCAGCGGGGAGACAGGGACCTATTCACCCCTCCACTTT. Residues: CASGETGTYSPLHF.

The chain has TRBV7-2 and TRBJ2-5; TRBD1 agrees at 8 bases. The DNA end is more similar to TRBJ2-7, so the J call may be wrong. This CDR3 spans 16 amino acids. Germline V gives CDR1 SGHTA, CDR2 FQGNSA. CDR3 sequence reads: CASSLAGGTGAYEQYF. CDR3 bases: TGTGCCAGCAGCTTAGCGGGCGGGACAGGAGCCTACGAGCAGTACTTC.

V usage is TRBV13 and J usage is TRBJ1-2; D not resolved. The ends were cut back, 0 bases at V and 6 bases at J, with 5 bases in the middle. The CDR3 sequence is 12 residues long. Germline V CDR1 and CDR2: PRHDT, FYEKMQ (reference sequence). The CDR3 DNA is TGTGCCAGCAGCTTAGGAAGGAATGGCTACACCTTC. It specifies CASSLGRNGYTF.

The chain uses TRBV6-1 and TRBJ2-1; D call uncertain. Per the germline V gene, CDR1 is MNHNS and CDR2 is SASEGT. The CDR3 covers 15 residues. Trimming pared 3 bases from V and 10 bases from J, leaving 19 bases between. The CDR3 spells CASSEGSSKVGEQFF. CDR3 bases: TGTGCCAGCAGTGAGGGAAGCTCCAAGGTGGGGGAGCAGTTCTTC.

The J gene is TRBJ1-2, the V gene TRBV20-1, with no clear D. Germline-derived CDR1 and CDR2 are DFQATT and SNEGSKA (reference sequence). The CDR3 runs to 13 residues. V lost 2 bases, J lost 7 bases, and 14 bases lay in between. The CDR3 here is CSARFGNQIGYTF. The DNA for the CDR3 is TGCAGTGCTAGATTCGGGAACCAGATTGGCTACACCTTC.

As for this clonotype: Germline is not matched at one junction end, which may reflect a read error. The V gene is TRBV27, the J gene TRBJ2-4; D tentatively fits TRBD1 or TRBD2 (5 bases each). The J call is doubtful: the DNA matches TRBJ2-7 better. Looked up from germline, CDR1 is MNHEY and CDR2 is SMNVEV (reference sequence). The CDR3 spans 10 residues. The CDR3: CQSGLFEQYF. The CDR3 nucleotides are TGCCAGTCGGGGCTTTTCGAGCAGTACTTC.

The rearrangement joins TRBV29-1 to TRBJ2-3; D not certain. The CDR3 has 15 amino acids. Trimming pared 3 bases from V and 0 bases from J, leaving 13 bases between. Germline V gene data show CDR1 as SQVTM and CDR2 as ANQGSEA. CDR3 in amino acids: CSVDLDKGSTDTQYF. The CDR3 DNA follows: TGCAGCGTTGACCTAGACAAGGGAAGCACAGATACGCAGTATTTT.

The chain recombines TRBV6-2 or TRBV6-3 with TRBJ2-6; D gene ambiguous. V shed 6 bases and J shed 1 base, with 10 bases lying between them. Germline V CDR1 and CDR2: MNHEY, SVGEGT. The CDR3 runs to 15 residues. The CDR3 loop reads CASSLLRSGANVLTF. In DNA, the CDR3 is TGTGCCAGCAGCCTTCTGAGATCTGGGGCCAACGTCCTGACTTTC.

The rearrangement links TRBV6-5 to TRBJ1-2; weak D call: TRBD1 (6 bases). Germline values: CDR1 MNHEY, CDR2 SVGAGI. The CDR3 is made up of 16 amino acids. Trimming shortened V by 2 bases and J by 10 bases, and 23 bases separated the two germline ends. CDR3 sequence reads: CASSYHSDRRSRAYTF. The CDR3 bases are TGTGCCAGCAGTTACCATTCGGACAGACGCTCTAGAGCCTACACCTTC.

This clonotype was seen more than once but under ten times. One end of the junction is discordant with germline, which a read error may explain. The rearrangement joins TRBV4-2 to TRBJ1-2, with D hard to call. This CDR3 comprises 15 residues. From germline, CDR1 is LGHNA and CDR2 YNFKEQ. CDR3 coding DNA: TGTGCCAGCAGTCAAGATACTTCAACACGATATGGCTACACCTTC. It encodes CASSQDTSTRYGYTF.

This clonotype was found a few times. The chain combines TRBV7-2 with TRBJ2-7; the match to TRBD2 covers 7 bases. This CDR3 contains 14 residues. After removal of 3 bases from V and 2 bases from J, the junction contained 4 bases not matched to a gene. CDR1 and CDR2 (germline): SGHTA, FQGNSA. The CDR3 DNA sequence: TGTGCCAGCAGCTTGGGGGGGATCACCTACGAGCAGTACTTC. It specifies CASSLGGITYEQYF.

In its sample, this clonotype was seen a few times. This chain joins TRBV6-2 or TRBV6-3 and TRBJ2-5, with 9 bases aligning to TRBD2. The CDR3 contains 15 residues. Trimming removed 2 bases from V and 5 bases from J; junction bases left unmatched: 6. From germline, CDR1 is MNHEY and CDR2 SVGEGT. CDR3 nucleotide sequence: TGTGCCAGCAGTTACGGGCGGGAGGGCCCCGAGACCCAGTACTTC. As protein: CASSYGREGPETQYF.